This TCR beta chain is from a study of cytotoxic CD8 clonotypes in ibrutinib-treated CLL. Study information: Partial response was seen in approximately 24 patients and complete response in 2; after median around 5.5 years, about 15 stayed remitted, about 12 progressed. Treatment had run for a median around eleven months, range 6 to 36, when response samples were taken.

With sequencing, the targeted depth ranged from 1 in 200,000 to 1 in 1 million T cells. The table came from immunoSEQ multiplex PCR; TCRdb's copy has only in-frame clones and leaves some out. Here the sample spans 120,000 to 150,000 clones, roughly 77% being singletons. Germline CDR1 reads LNHDA; CDR2 reads SQIVND (reference sequence). The CDR3 has 15 residues. Trimming removed 3 bases from V and 4 bases from J, with 12 bases in between. About 2 micrograms of genomic DNA came from cryopreserved PBMCs for TCR beta libraries. The material was PBMCs, obtained after 12 months of ibrutinib treatment. This TCR was recovered from a human donor with chronic lymphocytic leukemia. The chain employs TRBV19 and TRBJ1-4; D perhaps matches TRBD1 (6 bases). CDR3 coding DNA: TGTGCCAGTAGTATGCTGGGGGCTAGTAATGAAAAACTGTTTTTT. Residues: CASSMLGASNEKLFF.